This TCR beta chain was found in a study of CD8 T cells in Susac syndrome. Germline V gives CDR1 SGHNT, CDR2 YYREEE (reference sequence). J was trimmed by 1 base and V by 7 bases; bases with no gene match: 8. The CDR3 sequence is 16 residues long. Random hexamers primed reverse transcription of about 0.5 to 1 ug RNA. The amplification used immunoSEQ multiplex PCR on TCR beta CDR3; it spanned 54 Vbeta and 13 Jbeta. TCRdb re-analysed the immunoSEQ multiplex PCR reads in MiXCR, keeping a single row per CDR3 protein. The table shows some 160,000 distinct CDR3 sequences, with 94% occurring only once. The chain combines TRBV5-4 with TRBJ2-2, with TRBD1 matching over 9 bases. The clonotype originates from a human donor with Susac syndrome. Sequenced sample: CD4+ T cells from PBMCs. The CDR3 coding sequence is TGTGCCAGCCGAGCCGGACAGGGGCGGAACACCGGGGAGCTGTTTTTT. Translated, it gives CASRAGQGRNTGELFF. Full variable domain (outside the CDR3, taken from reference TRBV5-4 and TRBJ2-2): ETGVTQSPTHLIKTRGQQVTLRCSSQSGHNTVSWYQQALGQGPQFIFQYYREEENGRGNFPPRFSGLQFPNYSSELNVNALELDDSALYLCASRAGQGRNTGELFFGEGSRLTVL.